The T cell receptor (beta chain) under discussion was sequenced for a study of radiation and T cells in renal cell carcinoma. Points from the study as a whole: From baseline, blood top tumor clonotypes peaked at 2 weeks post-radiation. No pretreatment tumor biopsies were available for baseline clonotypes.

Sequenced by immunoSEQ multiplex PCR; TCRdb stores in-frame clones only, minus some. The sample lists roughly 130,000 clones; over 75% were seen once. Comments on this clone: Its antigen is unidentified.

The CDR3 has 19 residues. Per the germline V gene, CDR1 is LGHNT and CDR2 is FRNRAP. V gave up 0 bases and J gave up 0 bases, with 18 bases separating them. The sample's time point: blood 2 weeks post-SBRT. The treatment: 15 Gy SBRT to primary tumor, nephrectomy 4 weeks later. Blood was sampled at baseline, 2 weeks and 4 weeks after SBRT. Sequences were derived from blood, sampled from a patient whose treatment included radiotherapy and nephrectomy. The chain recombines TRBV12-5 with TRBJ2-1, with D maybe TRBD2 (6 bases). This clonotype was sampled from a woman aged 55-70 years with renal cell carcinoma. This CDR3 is CASGLVMAGLESSYNEQFF. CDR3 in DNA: TGTGCTAGTGGTTTGGTAATGGCGGGGCTAGAGAGCTCCTACAATGAGCAGTTCTTC.